Following are 20 T cell receptor beta chains from one sample sequenced in a study of spatial heterogeneity in lung cancer. TCRdb independently ran MiXCR on the 5' RACE reads; one entry per CDR3 protein. The sample includes about 6,600 distinct CDR3 sequences, 18% of them seen just once. This sample's time point: sample taken at primary tumor resection. The sequencing used normal lung tissue next to the tumor, collected at surgery. These receptors all come from a male donor with early-stage non-small cell lung cancer.

This clonotype is medium-sized. The chain combines TRBV18 with TRBJ2-2, with D unclear. There are 15 residues in the CDR3. Germline loops: CDR1 KGHSH, CDR2 LQKENI. The V end lost 4 bases, the J end lost 0 bases, and 9 bases lay between the germline ends. The CDR3 here is CASSQGRTNTGELFF. CDR3 coding DNA: TGTGCCAGCTCACAAGGACGGACGAACACCGGGGAGCTGTTTTTT.

This clonotype occurred a few times. J is TRBJ1-5 and V is TRBV25-1, with TRBD1 as a possible D gene (6 bases). V was shortened by 3 bases and J by 7 bases, with 13 bases between the two germline ends. Germline CDR1 MGHDK, CDR2 SYGVNS. The length of the CDR3 is 14 residues. The CDR3 DNA sequence: TGTGCCAGCAGTGAGAACAGGGACGGCCAGCCCCAGCATTTT. This sequence encodes CASSENRDGQPQHF.

In this sample, this clonotype turned up a few times. V is TRBV7-8 and J is TRBJ1-2; 9 bases are a match to TRBD1. Trimming at V came to 2 bases and at J to 11 bases, leaving 6 bases not matched to a gene. The CDR3 has 13 residues. Germline CDR1 reads SGHVS; CDR2 reads FQNEAQ. CDR3 amino acids: CASSLRGQGGYTF. CDR3 sequence (DNA): TGTGCCAGCAGCTTACGGGGACAGGGAGGGTACACCTTC.

This clonotype came up a few times. The CDR3 reads CASSSIMDPLTGTYEQYF. The CDR3 nucleotides are TGTGCCAGCAGTTCCATTATGGATCCCCTGACGGGGACCTACGAGCAGTACTTC. This chain uses TRBV28 with TRBJ2-7; D perhaps matches TRBD2 (5 bases). The V gene lost 4 bases and the J gene lost 2 bases, with 24 bases spanning the gap. Germline assignment: CDR1 MDHEN and CDR2 SYDVKM. CDR3 size: 18 residues.

This clonotype has a handful of counts. A much larger clone differs from this one at a single base, so this may be a read error. V is TRBV20-1 and J is TRBJ2-3, with TRBD2 matching 11 bases. The CDR3 is made up of 16 amino acids. Per germline, CDR1 DFQATT and CDR2 SNEGSKA (reference sequence). The J segment lost 3 bases and the V segment lost 3 bases, leaving 8 bases of the junction unmatched. The CDR3 region is CSARTGLAEKTDTQYF. The DNA of the CDR3 is TGCAGTGCTAGGACGGGACTAGCGGAAAAGACAGATACGCAGTATTTT.

Turning to this clonotype: Given a much more abundant clone one base away, this may be a read error. No conserved phenylalanine or tryptophan is present at the end of the CDR3, so a read error is the likely explanation. The V gene is TRBV6-5, the J gene TRBJ2-7; 8 nucleotides match TRBD2. Unmatched junction bases numbered 2, after V lost 8 bases and J lost 2 bases. CDR3 length: 12 residues. Germline CDR1 MNHEY, CDR2 SVGAGI. This chain's CDR3 is CASRGGPYEQYS. CDR3 nucleotide sequence: TGTGCCAGCCGGGGGGGCCCCTACGAGCAGTACTCC.

The CDR3 region has the DNA TGTGCCAGCAGCCCGACTAGTGAGAATGAGCAGTTCTTC. It encodes CASSPTSENEQFF. The chain employs TRBV3-1 and TRBJ2-1, with D perhaps TRBD2 (6 bases). Germline loops: CDR1 LGHDT, CDR2 YNNKEL (reference sequence). V gave up 4 bases and J gave up 7 bases, with 11 bases separating them. The CDR3 has 13 residues.

This clonotype is categorized as large. The rearrangement uses TRBV5-4 and TRBJ2-1; D gene uncertain. CDR1 is SGHNT, CDR2 YYREEE, per germline (reference sequence). Deletions cut 6 bases from V and 6 bases from J, with 13 bases between. The CDR3 contains 13 residues. CDR3 loop: CASTDIKFNEQFF. The CDR3 DNA follows: TGTGCCAGCACGGATATCAAATTCAATGAGCAGTTCTTC. The full variable domain, in which reference TRBV5-4 and TRBJ2-1 provide the parts outside the CDR3, is ETGVTQSPTHLIKTRGQQVTLRCSSQSGHNTVSWYQQALGQGPQFIFQYYREEENGRGNFPPRFSGLQFPNYSSELNVNALELDDSALYLCASTDIKFNEQFFGPGTRLTVL.

This rearrangement joins TRBV10-2 to TRBJ1-1; D gene uncertain. This CDR3 has 16 amino acids. Germline V gene sequence: CDR1 WSHSY, CDR2 SAAADI. Between the trimmed V and J ends, which lost 6 bases and 4 bases, there was a span of 21 bases. CDR3 protein: CASRSGRNSLGTEAFF. As DNA, the CDR3 is TGCGCCAGCAGGTCCGGACGAAATAGTTTGGGCACTGAAGCTTTCTTT.

This chain joins TRBV28 and TRBJ2-3; D tentatively reads TRBD1 or TRBD2 (7 bases each). Per the germline V gene, CDR1 is MDHEN and CDR2 is SYDVKM. The ends were cut back, 6 bases at V and 4 bases at J, with 14 bases in the middle. This CDR3 contains 14 residues. CDR3 sequence: CASSQGGGPDTQYF. In DNA form, the CDR3 reads TGTGCCAGCAGCCAGGGGGGGGGCCCAGATACGCAGTATTTT.

This clonotype was counted a few times. The chain links TRBV28 to TRBJ2-1; TRBD1 matches at 7 bases. J lost 9 bases, V lost 2 bases, and 7 bases had no gene match. Germline CDR1 and CDR2: MDHEN and SYDVKM. This CDR3 spans 14 amino acids. Here the CDR3 reads CASSLNTGVAEQFF. DNA of the CDR3: TGTGCCAGCAGTTTAAATACAGGGGTCGCTGAGCAGTTCTTC.

The J gene is TRBJ2-1, the V gene TRBV19; 8 bases agree with TRBD1. V shed 1 base, J shed 10 bases, and the junction held 3 bases outside the gene matches. CDR1 is LNHDA and CDR2 is SQIVND in the germline V gene (reference sequence). This CDR3 region has 13 residues. The CDR3 region has the DNA TGTGCCAGTAGTATAGCAGGGGGCAGGGAGCAGTTCTTC. Translating it yields CASSIAGGREQFF.

This chain joins TRBV9 and TRBJ2-2; tentatively, D is TRBD1 or TRBD2 (5 bases each). The V end lost 3 bases, the J end lost 2 bases, and 11 bases lay between the germline ends. The CDR3 sequence is 15 residues long. CDR1 is SGDLS, CDR2 YYNGEE, per germline. CDR3 sequence: CASSAIGGNTGELFF. The CDR3 bases are TGTGCCAGCAGCGCCATTGGGGGAAACACCGGGGAGCTGTTTTTT.

This clonotype came up a few times. J is TRBJ2-1 and V is TRBV20-1; D gene uncertain. The CDR3 contains 14 residues. V lost 0 bases and J lost 0, with 6 bases in between. CDR1 DFQATT and CDR2 SNEGSKA come from the germline V gene (reference sequence). The DNA of the CDR3 is TGCAGTGCTAGAGATGTGCGCTCCTACAATGAGCAGTTCTTC. Translated, it gives CSARDVRSYNEQFF.

A word on this clonotype: One base away lies a much larger clone, so this may be a sequencing read error. The rearrangement joins TRBV20-1 to TRBJ2-3, with TRBD1 as a possible D gene (5 bases). The CDR3 extends over 12 amino acids. With 6 bases removed from V and 2 bases from J, the gap between germline ends came to 9 bases. Germline loops: CDR1 DFQATT, CDR2 SNEGSKA (reference sequence). In DNA, the CDR3 is TGCAGTGCGACAGTTAACACAGATACGCAGTATTTT. Amino acids: CSATVNTDTQYF.

J is TRBJ2-5 and V is TRBV29-1, with D possibly being TRBD1 (5 bases). Deletions cut 7 bases from V and 7 bases from J, with 13 bases between. The CDR3 length is 11 residues. Germline-derived CDR1 and CDR2 are SQVTM and ANQGSEA. The CDR3 spells CSADTAGTQYF. In nucleotides, the CDR3 is TGCAGCGCGGACACCGCAGGGACCCAGTACTTC. The full variable domain, with the rest looked up from reference TRBV29-1 and TRBJ2-5, is SAVISQKPSRDICQRGTSLTIQCQVDSQVTMMFWYRQQPGQSLTLIATANQGSEATYESGFVIDKFPISRPNLTFSTLTVSNMSPEDSSIYLCSADTAGTQYFGPGTRLLVL.

This clonotype was recorded at least ten times. The chain uses TRBV5-1 and TRBJ2-7; the match to TRBD1 covers 11 bases. V lost 4 bases and J lost 2; bases outside the gene matches: 17. Germline loops: CDR1 SGHRS, CDR2 YFSETQ. The CDR3 covers 19 residues. The CDR3: CASSRRGQGAAGSAYEQYF. Here the CDR3 DNA reads TGCGCCAGCAGCCGCCGCGGACAGGGGGCGGCGGGGAGCGCCTACGAGCAGTACTTC.

The chain is built from TRBV5-1 and TRBJ2-1; 14 nucleotides line up with TRBD2. Trimming took 5 bases from V and 9 from J; bases not matched to a gene: 7. The CDR3 runs 15 residues. Germline assignment: CDR1 SGHRS and CDR2 YFSETQ. The CDR3 protein is CASRAGLAGGSEQFF. The CDR3 bases are TGCGCCAGCAGGGCCGGACTAGCGGGAGGAAGTGAGCAGTTCTTC.

Sample share makes this clonotype medium-sized. The chain has TRBV18 and TRBJ1-5, with unresolved D. The CDR3 has 14 amino acids. Germline V gene sequence: CDR1 KGHSH, CDR2 LQKENI. V was shortened by 1 base and J by 4 bases, with 8 bases between the two germline ends. The CDR3 DNA is TGTGCCAGCTCACCACAGGGCCCAAATCAGCCCCAGCATTTT. This encodes CASSPQGPNQPQHF.

V gene TRBV28 combines with J gene TRBJ1-5, with 7 positions matching TRBD1. Germline V gene lookup returns CDR1 MDHEN and CDR2 SYDVKM. The CDR3 has 15 amino acids. J was trimmed by 6 bases and V by 2 bases; bases with no gene match: 7. In DNA form, the CDR3 reads TGTGCCAGCAGTTTAAGCAGGGGGGCGAGTCAGCCCCAGCATTTT. This encodes CASSLSRGASQPQHF.